These T cell receptor beta chains were read from a single sample in a study of T cell responses to AZD1222 COVID-19 vaccine. Sequencing used immunoSEQ multiplex PCR; TCRdb keeps in-frame clones, though not all of them. This table has 210,000 or so clones, less than 95% appearing once. The source material was peripheral blood, sampled 28 days after the second dose of the MenACWY control vaccine. Receptors were obtained from an adult who received the MenACWY meningococcal vaccine as a control. Each CDR3 is given with its conserved first and last residue. Fields, in order: CDR3 protein, CDR3 DNA, D gene, clone size, J gene, V gene. A D gene is named only where the DNA matches it firmly. Clone sizes are given selectively: once, few, many, or a class where the clone is expanded.

cdr3_aa: CARGAPDYGYTF
cdr3_nt: TGTGCCCGGGGGGCCCCAGACTATGGCTACACCTTC
d_call: .
clone_size: .
j_call: TRBJ1-2
v_call: TRBV30

cdr3_aa: CASSLSGSSYNEQFF
cdr3_nt: TGTGCCAGCAGCCTAAGCGGGAGCTCCTACAATGAGCAGTTCTTC
d_call: TRBD2
clone_size: .
j_call: TRBJ2-1
v_call: TRBV3-1/TRBV3-2

cdr3_aa: CATRASGSHEQFF
cdr3_nt: TGTGCCACCAGGGCTAGCGGGTCCCATGAGCAGTTCTTC
d_call: TRBD2
clone_size: .
j_call: TRBJ2-1
v_call: TRBV24-1

cdr3_aa: CASRTGTGAKNIQYF
cdr3_nt: TGTGCCAGCAGAACCGGGACAGGGGCCAAAAACATTCAGTACTTC
d_call: TRBD1
clone_size: .
j_call: TRBJ2-4
v_call: TRBV6-5

cdr3_aa: CASSVGQGDNQPQHF
cdr3_nt: TGTGCCAGCAGCGTCGGACAGGGGGACAATCAGCCCCAGCATTTT
d_call: TRBD1
clone_size: .
j_call: TRBJ1-5
v_call: TRBV9

cdr3_aa: CASSFGGNTEAFF
cdr3_nt: TGTGCCAGCAGCTTTGGGGGGAACACTGAAGCTTTCTTT
d_call: .
clone_size: once
j_call: TRBJ1-1
v_call: TRBV7-2

cdr3_aa: CASSPSYHLISYEQYF
cdr3_nt: TGTGCCAGCAGTCCCTCGTACCATCTAATCTCCTACGAGCAGTACTTC
d_call: .
clone_size: .
j_call: TRBJ2-7
v_call: TRBV27

cdr3_aa: CASGFGTGDNEQFF
cdr3_nt: TGTGCTAGTGGCTTCGGGACAGGGGACAATGAGCAGTTCTTC
d_call: TRBD1
clone_size: .
j_call: TRBJ2-1
v_call: TRBV12-5

cdr3_aa: CSVEGQAAEGYTF
cdr3_nt: TGCAGCGTTGAGGGACAGGCCGCTGAGGGCTACACCTTC
d_call: TRBD1
clone_size: .
j_call: TRBJ1-2
v_call: TRBV29-1

cdr3_aa: CASSQGGGYGYTF
cdr3_nt: TGTGCCAGCAGCCAAGGGGGAGGCTATGGCTACACCTTC
d_call: .
clone_size: .
j_call: TRBJ1-2
v_call: TRBV3-1/TRBV3-2

cdr3_aa: CASSPRDRMNTEAFF
cdr3_nt: TGTGCCAGCAGCCCCAGGGACAGGATGAACACTGAAGCTTTCTTT
d_call: TRBD1
clone_size: once
j_call: TRBJ1-1
v_call: TRBV11-2

cdr3_aa: CASSSRLAGLQYF
cdr3_nt: TGTGCCAGCAGCTCCCGACTAGCGGGGCTTCAGTACTTC
d_call: TRBD2
clone_size: .
j_call: TRBJ2-7
v_call: TRBV3-1/TRBV3-2

cdr3_aa: CASSVGSLRETQYF
cdr3_nt: TGTGCCAGCAGCGTAGGATCTCTTCGGGAGACCCAGTACTTC
d_call: .
clone_size: .
j_call: TRBJ2-5
v_call: TRBV9

cdr3_aa: CASRQTGDNQPQHF
cdr3_nt: TGCGCCAGCAGACAGACAGGGGACAATCAGCCCCAGCATTTT
d_call: TRBD1
clone_size: .
j_call: TRBJ1-5
v_call: TRBV10-2

cdr3_aa: CASSEGFNGSPIWAGELFF
cdr3_nt: TGTGCCAGCAGTGAAGGGTTTAATGGCTCACCCATCTGGGCCGGGGAGCTGTTTTTT
d_call: .
clone_size: .
j_call: TRBJ2-2
v_call: TRBV6-1

cdr3_aa: CASSFRQSYEQYF
cdr3_nt: TGTGCCAGCAGTTTTCGACAGTCCTACGAGCAGTACTTC
d_call: .
clone_size: .
j_call: TRBJ2-7
v_call: TRBV12-3/TRBV12-4

cdr3_aa: CASSLSASVTYEQYF
cdr3_nt: TGTGCCAGCAGTTTATCAGCTAGTGTAACCTACGAGCAGTACTTC
d_call: .
clone_size: .
j_call: TRBJ2-7
v_call: TRBV27

cdr3_aa: CASSYRSTGRRDTQYF
cdr3_nt: TGTGCCAGCAGTTACAGGTCGACAGGGCGAAGAGATACGCAGTATTTT
d_call: TRBD1
clone_size: .
j_call: TRBJ2-3
v_call: TRBV6-2/TRBV6-3

cdr3_aa: CASSEARAGPEEQYF
cdr3_nt: TGTGCCAGCAGTGAAGCTCGAGCGGGGCCGGAAGAGCAGTACTTC
d_call: TRBD2
clone_size: .
j_call: TRBJ2-7
v_call: TRBV2

cdr3_aa: CASSPGLMDTGELFF
cdr3_nt: TGTGCCAGCAGCCCCGGGCTAATGGACACCGGGGAGCTGTTTTTT
d_call: .
clone_size: .
j_call: TRBJ2-2
v_call: TRBV11-2

cdr3_aa: CAISGADRNSGNTIYF
cdr3_nt: TGTGCCATCAGTGGGGCCGACAGGAACTCTGGAAACACCATATATTTT
d_call: .
clone_size: once
j_call: TRBJ1-3
v_call: TRBV10-3

cdr3_aa: CASSRNPPSIGNEKLFF
cdr3_nt: TGTGCCAGCTCACGAAACCCTCCGTCCATAGGGAATGAAAAACTGTTTTTT
d_call: .
clone_size: .
j_call: TRBJ1-4
v_call: TRBV18

cdr3_aa: CATSRTNRGSDGYTF
cdr3_nt: TGTGCCACCAGCAGAACTAACAGGGGTTCGGATGGCTACACCTTC
d_call: TRBD1
clone_size: .
j_call: TRBJ1-2
v_call: TRBV15

cdr3_aa: CASSPGTSFGYTF
cdr3_nt: TGTGCCAGCAGCCCCGGGACCTCGTTCGGCTACACCTTC
d_call: .
clone_size: .
j_call: TRBJ1-2
v_call: TRBV5-6

cdr3_aa: CASSFSMRDTIYF
cdr3_nt: TGTGCCAGCAGTTTCTCAATGCGGGACACCATATATTTT
d_call: .
clone_size: .
j_call: TRBJ1-3
v_call: TRBV28

cdr3_aa: CASSPRGGTSYNEQFF
cdr3_nt: TGCGCCAGCTCCCCGAGGGGCGGGACCTCCTACAATGAGCAGTTCTTC
d_call: .
clone_size: .
j_call: TRBJ2-1
v_call: TRBV5-1

cdr3_aa: CAWKRPPAYEQYF
cdr3_nt: TGTGCCTGGAAAAGGCCTCCTGCCTACGAGCAGTACTTC
d_call: .
clone_size: .
j_call: TRBJ2-7
v_call: TRBV30

cdr3_aa: CAIKASRGQGEAFF
cdr3_nt: TGTGCCATCAAGGCCTCTCGGGGACAGGGCGAAGCTTTCTTT
d_call: TRBD1
clone_size: once
j_call: TRBJ1-1
v_call: TRBV28

cdr3_aa: CASSLTSGSVSHEQYF
cdr3_nt: TGCGCCAGCAGTCTGACTAGCGGGAGCGTCTCCCACGAGCAGTACTTC
d_call: TRBD2
clone_size: once
j_call: TRBJ2-7
v_call: TRBV5-1

cdr3_aa: CATSPSSRTNTEAFF
cdr3_nt: TGTGCCACCAGCCCTTCGAGCAGAACAAACACTGAAGCTTTCTTT
d_call: .
clone_size: .
j_call: TRBJ1-1
v_call: TRBV15